This TCR beta chain was profiled in a study of blood T cell repertoires in COVID-19. About the study: Samples representing acute and convalescent COVID-19 were sourced from the United States, Italy and Spain. The cDNA or gDNA used as material had been derived from T cells, B-cell-depleted T cells, or PBMCs.

With 5 bases clipped from V and 4 bases from J, the junction kept 3 bases outside the gene matches. This CDR3 region has 13 residues. The V gene's germline CDR1 is SNHLY and CDR2 FYNNEI. In the authors' methods: Estimates of nucleated cell counts were drawn from the amplification of reference gene primers. The table came from immunoSEQ multiplex PCR; TCRdb's copy has only in-frame clones and leaves some out. Clone size and the V and J calls come from that table; the DNA yielded D and trimming. The sample gives approximately 190,000 clones, 84% of which show up once; over 13% is in the top ten. The receptor's source is a man aged 25-45 years with active or convalescent COVID-19. The source material was peripheral blood. This sequence joins TRBV2 and TRBJ2-5; 8 nucleotides align to TRBD2. The CDR3 sequence: CASSREGGETQYF. CDR3 DNA: TGTGCCAGCAGTCGGGAGGGGGGAGAGACCCAGTACTTC.